This T cell receptor beta chain was captured by sequencing in a study of T cells after yellow fever vaccination. Study-wide background: Preparation used SMART-Seq v4 Ultra Low Input for the low-cell-number fractions.

Notes on the study in general: Compared with primary, the secondary response was weaker and peaked at day 5, not 15. The study re-detected most primary-vaccination clones after the booster (96% CD4, roughly 88% CD8).

For this clonotype: Its antigen is as yet unknown.

The germline CDR1 and CDR2 sequences are MNHNS and SASEGT. Trimming shortened V by 8 bases and J by 0 bases, and 5 bases separated the two germline ends. The CDR3 spans 13 residues. Using its own MiXCR run on the 5' RACE reads, TCRdb lists one record per CDR3 protein. This sample has approximately 250,000 distinct CDR3 sequences, with roughly 6.2% found just once. Sequenced here: CD4+ T cells sorted from PBMCs, sampled on the day of the yellow fever booster vaccination. The sequence came from a man aged 25-40 years who received the YFV17D yellow fever vaccine. The chain carries TRBV6-1 and TRBJ2-6; D unresolved. CDR3 loop: CASQSSGANVLTF. The CDR3 nucleotides are TGTGCCAGCCAGAGCTCTGGGGCCAACGTCCTGACTTTC.